The source of this T cell receptor (beta chain) is a study of post-analysis software for immune sequencing data. Across the whole study: The cohort encompassed relapsing-remitting, secondary progressive and progressive-relapsing multiple sclerosis disease courses. Study-level points and caveats: Compared with controls, patients had more of 4 or 5 TRBV segments, including TRBV5-6, TRBV5-1 and TRBV20-1. Multiple sclerosis was associated with a significant reduction in normalized Chao1 diversity relative to controls.

The CDR3 totals 15 residues. Germline CDR1 is DFQATT and CDR2 is SNEGSKA (reference sequence). The V segment lost 3 bases and the J segment 2 bases; nucleotides outside the gene matches: 7. About this clonotype: Its specificity is not known.

Unique molecular identifiers featured in each of the TCR beta cDNA libraries. Roughly 500,000 cDNA molecules were obtained per 1 to 10 million input T cells. TCRdb reanalysed the PCR reads using MiXCR and keeps one entry per CDR3 protein. Found here are fewer than 550,000 distinct CDR3 sequences, around 36% of them singletons; the top ten hold around 5.9%. This clonotype was sampled from a girl aged 2 to 17 with multiple sclerosis. Sequenced sample: blood. The chain is built from TRBV20-1 and TRBJ2-7; the match to TRBD2 covers 10 bases. The CDR3 coding sequence is TGCAGTGCTAGCCCACTAGCGGGGAACGCCTACGAGCAGTACTTC. Translated, it gives CSASPLAGNAYEQYF.